The 28 T cell receptor beta chains below come from one sample, sequenced in a study of blood T cell repertoires in COVID-19. The method was immunoSEQ multiplex PCR; TCRdb's version includes in-frame clones alone and lacks a portion of them. This sample carries about 240,000 clones, about 91% of them seen once, and the ten largest clones take about 2.5%. The sequenced sample consisted of PBMCs or T cells enriched from blood (not recorded which). The source is a woman in her thirties with acute COVID-19.

V usage is TRBV28 and J usage is TRBJ2-1, with 8 bases lining up with TRBD1. The CDR3 consists of 15 residues. Losses at the gene ends were 6 bases for V and 6 bases for J; bases not matched to a gene: 10. Germline V gives CDR1 MDHEN, CDR2 SYDVKM. The DNA for the CDR3 is TGTGCCAGCAGCCCAGGGCGGACAGGGCCCAATGAGCAGTTCTTC. Translation gives CASSPGRTGPNEQFF.

This clone occurred a few times. The chain has TRBV11-1 and TRBJ2-5, with 7 bases aligning to TRBD2. This CDR3 is 14 amino acids long. Germline CDR1 and CDR2: SGHAT and FQDESV (reference sequence). V lost 3 bases, J lost 5 bases, and 6 bases stayed unmatched. As DNA, the CDR3 is TGTGCCAGCAGCTTCCCGGGGGGTCGGGAGACCCAGTACTTC. Its translation is CASSFPGGRETQYF.

The V gene is TRBV27, the J gene TRBJ2-2; weak D call: TRBD2 (5 bases). CDR3 length: 14 residues. CDR1 is MNHEY and CDR2 is SMNVEV in the germline V gene (reference sequence). V dropped 3 bases and J dropped 0 bases, with 5 bases sitting between them. CDR3 DNA: TGTGCCAGCAGTTTCGGGGCGAACACCGGGGAGCTGTTTTTT. Residues: CASSFGANTGELFF.

The chain has TRBV6-5 and TRBJ2-7; TRBD1 aligns across 8 bases. The CDR3 covers 15 residues. Germline V gene lookup returns CDR1 MNHEY and CDR2 SVGAGI. V was clipped by 5 bases and J by 3 bases; unmatched bases: 9. In DNA, the CDR3 is TGTGCCAGCAGTAACCATCCAGGGGGCAGCTACGAGCAGTACTTC. It translates to CASSNHPGGSYEQYF.

V usage is TRBV6-2 or TRBV6-3 and J usage is TRBJ1-1, with D unresolved. This CDR3 has 12 amino acids. CDR1 is MNHEY, CDR2 SVGEGT, per germline. V was clipped by 5 bases and J by 3 bases, with 7 bases between them. The CDR3 region is CASSQIYTEAFF. In DNA, the CDR3 is TGTGCCAGCAGTCAAATTTACACTGAAGCTTTCTTT.

The chain joins TRBV4-1 to TRBJ1-1, with unresolved D. Germline CDR1 reads MGHRA; CDR2 reads YSYEKL. Trimming took off 3 bases at V and 0 bases at J, with 17 bases between the two ends. This CDR3 has 17 amino acids. The CDR3 region has the DNA TGCGCCAGCAGCCACCCCAAATCCCTCGGGGTGAACACTGAAGCTTTCTTT. Protein: CASSHPKSLGVNTEAFF.

The rearrangement joins TRBV6-5 to TRBJ1-1; TRBD1 is a possible D gene (5 bases). The CDR3 totals 15 residues. The V end was cut by 7 bases, the J end by 7 bases, with 22 bases between. CDR1 and CDR2 from the germline V gene are MNHEY and SVGAGI. The CDR3 DNA reads as TGTGCCAGCAACCTAAACCATAGGGGCGGCCTTGAAGCTTTCTTT. It codes for CASNLNHRGGLEAFF.

The chain employs TRBV27 and TRBJ1-2, with 8 bases matching TRBD1. Looked up from germline, CDR1 is MNHEY and CDR2 is SMNVEV (reference sequence). V lost 5 bases, J lost 8 bases, and 7 bases stayed unmatched. The CDR3 runs 13 residues. The CDR3 nucleotides read TGTGCCAGCAGTCCCAGGGGGCCGGGGGGCTACACCTTC. Protein product: CASSPRGPGGYTF.

This clone was detected only once. The rearrangement links TRBV6-5 to TRBJ1-2; 10 nucleotides match TRBD1. Unmatched junction bases numbered 9, after V lost 4 bases and J lost 4 bases. This CDR3 spans 16 amino acids. Germline V gene sequence: CDR1 MNHEY, CDR2 SVGAGI. CDR3 region: CASSSGTGAGSYGYTF. The CDR3 coding sequence is TGTGCCAGCAGTTCAGGGACAGGGGCCGGTAGCTATGGCTACACCTTC.

The rearrangement links TRBV19 to TRBJ1-5; 7 nucleotides agree with TRBD1. The germline CDR1 and CDR2 sequences are LNHDA and SQIVND (reference sequence). J lost 3 bases, V lost 10 bases, and 12 bases had no gene match. The CDR3 length is 15 residues. The CDR3 reads CATSISDRVNQPQHF. In nucleotides, the CDR3 is TGTGCCACTTCTATCTCCGACAGGGTCAATCAGCCCCAGCATTTT.

A few counts support this clone. The chain employs TRBV2 and TRBJ1-5, with D possibly TRBD1 on 5 matching bases. The CDR3 covers 14 residues. Germline assignment: CDR1 SNHLY and CDR2 FYNNEI. The V gene lost 6 bases and the J gene lost 2 bases, with 11 bases spanning the gap. The CDR3 spells CASRVGDRNQPQHF. The CDR3 nucleotides are TGTGCCAGCAGAGTAGGGGATCGCAATCAGCCCCAGCATTTT.

The chain carries TRBV29-1 and TRBJ2-5, with TRBD2 matching over 12 bases. The CDR3 runs 16 residues. In germline, CDR1 is SQVTM, CDR2 ANQGSEA. Unmatched junction bases numbered 7, after V lost 3 bases and J lost 2 bases. The CDR3 protein is CSVDEVLAGGQETQYF. CDR3 in DNA: TGCAGCGTTGACGAGGTACTAGCGGGGGGTCAAGAGACCCAGTACTTC.

This clone was counted a single time. The rearrangement joins TRBV11-2 to TRBJ1-5, with D unresolved. The CDR3 extends over 12 amino acids. Looked up from germline, CDR1 is SGHAT and CDR2 is FQNNGV. The V and J ends lost 4 bases and 3 bases respectively, with 4 bases between them. The CDR3 spells CASSSNNQPQHF. For the CDR3, the DNA is TGTGCCAGCAGCTCCAACAATCAGCCCCAGCATTTT.

The chain couples TRBV19 to TRBJ2-1; D uncertain. The V and J ends lost 7 bases and 0 bases respectively, with 10 bases between them. This CDR3 is 14 amino acids long. Per the germline V gene, CDR1 is LNHDA and CDR2 is SQIVND (reference sequence). CDR3 residues: CASKRQNSYNEQFF. The CDR3 nucleotides are TGTGCCAGTAAGAGGCAAAACTCCTACAATGAGCAGTTCTTC.

This clone rates as medium-sized. The V and J genes are TRBV21-1 and TRBJ2-1; the tabulated D call, TRBD1, remains unverified against the DNA. TRBV21-1 is an annotated pseudogene. The CDR3 extends over 13 amino acids. The CDR3 DNA reads TGTGCCAGCAGCAAAAGACAGTACAATGAGCAGTTCTTC. This translates into CASSKRQYNEQFF.

The genes are TRBV7-2 and TRBJ2-1; TRBD2 matches at 7 bases. The CDR3 contains 14 residues. J lost 5 bases, V lost 5 bases, and 6 bases had no gene match. Germline values: CDR1 SGHTA, CDR2 FQGNSA. The CDR3 DNA sequence: TGTGCCAGCAGCCGCCGGGACTACCACAATGAGCAGTTCTTC. Amino acid sequence: CASSRRDYHNEQFF.

This chain uses TRBV2 with TRBJ2-7, with 9 bases fitting TRBD2. CDR1 is SNHLY, CDR2 FYNNEI, per germline. The CDR3 extends over 14 amino acids. The V gene end was trimmed by 4 bases and the J gene end by 6 bases; junction bases not matched to a gene: 7. CDR3 protein: CASSVSSGDFEQYF. In DNA, the CDR3 is TGTGCCAGCAGTGTATCTAGCGGGGACTTCGAGCAGTACTTC.

The chain carries TRBV7-2 and TRBJ2-7; D is unresolved. The CDR3 sequence is 14 residues long. The germline V gene has CDR1 SGHTA and CDR2 FQGNSA. Trimming shortened V by 5 bases and J by 2 bases, and 13 bases separated the two germline ends. This CDR3 is CASSPALDTYEQYF. The CDR3 DNA reads TGTGCCAGCAGCCCTGCCCTTGACACCTACGAGCAGTACTTC.

This sequence joins TRBV5-6 and TRBJ1-2, with D possibly being TRBD1 (5 bases). The CDR3 contains 16 residues. Looked up from germline, CDR1 is SGHDT and CDR2 is YYEEEE. V lost 7 bases, J lost 0 bases, and 19 bases lay in between. The CDR3 DNA sequence: TGTGCCAGCGTCCCGGGGGGACCCTTCTCTAACTATGGCTACACCTTC. Its protein product is CASVPGGPFSNYGYTF.

V is TRBV27 and J is TRBJ1-2; 9 bases are a match to TRBD1. J was trimmed by 7 bases and V by 4 bases; bases with no gene match: 7. CDR3 length: 14 residues. Germline assignment: CDR1 MNHEY and CDR2 SMNVEV (reference sequence). The CDR3 spells CASSYGTGSTGYTF. In nucleotides, the CDR3 is TGTGCCAGCAGTTATGGGACAGGGTCCACTGGCTACACCTTC.

The chain has TRBV29-1 and TRBJ1-6, with 7 bases that match TRBD1. This CDR3 is 14 amino acids long. The V gene's germline CDR1 is SQVTM and CDR2 ANQGSEA. Germline trimming cut 6 bases from V and 7 bases from J; bases unmatched to any gene: 9. The CDR3 reads CSVAEGQKNSPLHF. The CDR3 region has the DNA TGCAGCGTCGCAGAGGGACAGAAAAATTCACCCCTCCACTTT.

The chain carries TRBV7-2 and TRBJ2-5; D gene uncertain. CDR3 size: 17 residues. The V and J ends lost 6 bases and 3 bases respectively, with 23 bases between them. Germline assignment: CDR1 SGHTA and CDR2 FQGNSA. The DNA of the CDR3 is TGTGCCAGCAGGGCACCGCATGACCGTCGCGAGGAAGAGACCCAGTACTTC. It translates to CASRAPHDRREEETQYF.

A single count supports this clone. The chain couples TRBV19 to TRBJ2-7; D gene unclear. With 3 bases removed from V and 2 bases from J, the gap between germline ends came to 11 bases. CDR1 and CDR2 from the germline V gene are LNHDA and SQIVND (reference sequence). This CDR3 is built from 14 residues. The DNA for the CDR3 is TGTGCCAGTAGTATTGACGCGGAAACCTACGAGCAGTACTTC. Encoded protein: CASSIDAETYEQYF.

The J gene is TRBJ2-1, the V gene TRBV7-2, with 8 bases fitting TRBD2. Germline trimming cut 2 bases from V and 5 bases from J; bases unmatched to any gene: 11. Germline V gene lookup returns CDR1 SGHTA and CDR2 FQGNSA. The CDR3 consists of 17 residues. The CDR3 is CASSLHVAGPPNNEQFF. The CDR3 DNA reads TGTGCCAGCAGCTTACACGTAGCGGGGCCACCTAACAATGAGCAGTTCTTC. Variable domain in full (rest from reference TRBV7-2 and TRBJ2-1): GAGVSQSPSNKVTEKGKDVELRCDPISGHTALYWYRQSLGQGLEFLIYFQGNSAPDKSGLPSDRFSAERTGGSVSTLTIQRTQQEDSAVYLCASSLHVAGPPNNEQFFGPGTRLTVL.

This chain links TRBV6-5 with TRBJ1-4; tentative D call: TRBD1 (5 bases). Germline CDR1 is MNHEY and CDR2 is SVGAGI. Trimming cost V 2 bases and J 6 bases, with 7 bases left between them. The CDR3 totals 13 residues. Here the CDR3 DNA reads TGTGCCAGCAGTTACAGGGGTTATGAAAAACTGTTTTTT. Translating it yields CASSYRGYEKLFF.

J is TRBJ2-2 and V is TRBV15; no clear D gene. The V end lost 1 base, the J end lost 0 bases, and 6 bases lay between the germline ends. The CDR3 spans 15 residues. Germline CDR1 and CDR2: LNHNV and YYDKDF (reference sequence). The CDR3 sequence: CATSRGVANTGELFF. In DNA form, the CDR3 reads TGTGCCACCAGCAGAGGAGTGGCGAACACCGGGGAGCTGTTTTTT.

The CDR3 spells CAWTSGGSINEQFF. The CDR3 region has the DNA TGTGCCTGGACTAGCGGGGGGTCTATCAATGAGCAGTTCTTC. This chain uses TRBV30 with TRBJ2-1; 11 bases line up with TRBD2. J was trimmed by 6 bases and V by 4 bases; bases with no gene match: 5. Germline V gene data show CDR1 as GTSNPN and CDR2 as SVGIG (reference sequence). The CDR3 length is 14 residues.

The chain has TRBV5-4 and TRBJ2-5; D is uncertain. Germline V gene sequence: CDR1 SGHNT, CDR2 YYREEE (reference sequence). CDR3 length equals 14 residues. V was cut by 4 bases and J by 5 bases, with 15 bases left in between. CDR3 sequence (DNA): TGTGCCAGCAGCAAGTTCGCAGCGACGGAGACCCAGTACTTC. This codes for CASSKFAATETQYF.